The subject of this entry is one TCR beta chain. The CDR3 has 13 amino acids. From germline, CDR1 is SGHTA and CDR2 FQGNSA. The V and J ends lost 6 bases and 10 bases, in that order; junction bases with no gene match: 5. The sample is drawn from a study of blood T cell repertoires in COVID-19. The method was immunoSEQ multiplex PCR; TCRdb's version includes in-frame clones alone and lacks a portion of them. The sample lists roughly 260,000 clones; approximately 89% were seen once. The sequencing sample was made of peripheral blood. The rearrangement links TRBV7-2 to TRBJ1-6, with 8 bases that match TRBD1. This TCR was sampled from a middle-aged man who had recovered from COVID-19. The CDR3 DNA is TGTGCCAGCAGGGGACAGGCGAACTCACCCCTCCACTTT. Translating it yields CASRGQANSPLHF.